The 27 T cell receptor beta chains reported below all come from one sample, sequenced in a study of Graves' ophthalmopathy and Graves' hyperthyroidism. Amplification of the TCR beta CDR3 regions used RNA transcripts (as template). First-round RT-PCR employed HTBI primers, with a second-round multiplex PCR after it. In TCRdb, the multiplex PCR reads were re-called with MiXCR into one record per CDR3 protein. The data show almost 400,000 distinct CDR3 sequences, approximately 20% seen once. Input material: peripheral blood. All receptors derive from a young woman with Graves' ophthalmopathy.

This clonotype was observed at least ten times. The chain couples TRBV7-2 to TRBJ2-5; perhaps TRBD1 as D (5 bases). The CDR3 spans 14 residues. Looked up from germline, CDR1 is SGHTA and CDR2 is FQGNSA. The V end was cut by 6 bases, the J end by 5 bases, with 16 bases between. CDR3 nucleotide sequence: TGTGCCAGCAGATCCACTGCAGGGATCGAGACCCAGTACTTC. As protein: CASRSTAGIETQYF.

This clonotype was seen ten or more times. The chain joins TRBV20-1 to TRBJ1-1; no firm D call. CDR1 and CDR2 (germline): DFQATT, SNEGSKA (reference sequence). CDR3 length equals 15 residues. Trimming pared 4 bases from V and 0 bases from J, leaving 15 bases between. As DNA, the CDR3 is TGCAGTGCTATCGCAGGCGCGACCCTGAACACTGAAGCTTTCTTT. It encodes CSAIAGATLNTEAFF.

In this sample, this clonotype turned up many times. The rearrangement joins TRBV6-1 to TRBJ1-6, with D unresolved. The CDR3 is 12 amino acids. In germline, CDR1 is MNHNS, CDR2 SASEGT. V was shortened by 5 bases and J by 7 bases, with 6 bases between the two germline ends. This chain's CDR3 is CASSHPNSPLHF. The CDR3 bases are TGTGCCAGCAGTCACCCCAATTCACCCCTCCACTTT.

There are many counts of this clonotype. This chain uses TRBV12-3 or TRBV12-4 with TRBJ1-2; D perhaps matches TRBD1 (6 bases). The CDR3 covers 14 residues. V lost 6 bases and J 3 bases, leaving 14 bases between the germline ends. The CDR3 here is CASRGTGIDYGYTF. CDR3 bases: TGTGCCAGCAGGGGTACAGGGATTGACTATGGCTACACCTTC.

The table lists this clonotype with many counts. The chain joins TRBV28 to TRBJ2-7; TRBD1 is a possible D gene (6 bases). CDR3 length: 12 residues. V was cut by 7 bases and J by 2 bases, with 9 bases left in between. The germline CDR1 and CDR2 sequences are MDHEN and SYDVKM. The CDR3 region has the DNA TGTGCCAGCACGTGGGGGCCCTACGAGCAGTACTTC. This gives the protein CASTWGPYEQYF.

The CDR3 loop reads CASSFSSGKETQYF. The CDR3 coding sequence is TGCGCCAGCAGCTTTTCTAGCGGGAAGGAGACCCAGTACTTC. The chain employs TRBV5-1 and TRBJ2-5; 9 positions match TRBD2. The germline gives CDR1 SGHRS, CDR2 YFSETQ. The CDR3 is 14 residues long. J lost 5 bases, V lost 2 bases, and 4 bases had no gene match.

This clonotype has ten or more counts. The rearrangement joins TRBV11-2 to TRBJ1-2; weak D call: TRBD1 (5 bases). This CDR3 is 15 amino acids long. V was pared by 3 bases and J by 0 bases, with 11 bases between. The germline gives CDR1 SGHAT, CDR2 FQNNGV. The CDR3 DNA is TGTGCCAGCAGCTTCGCCGGGACGGCTAACTATGGCTACACCTTC. It codes for CASSFAGTANYGYTF.

This clonotype was found many times. No conserved phenylalanine or tryptophan is present at the end of the CDR3, so a read error is the likely explanation. The rearrangement uses TRBV4-1 and TRBJ2-5; perhaps TRBD2 as D (5 bases). Germline V gene lookup returns CDR1 MGHRA and CDR2 YSYEKL. The V and J ends lost 1 base and 5 bases respectively, with 23 bases between them. The CDR3 spans 18 residues. CDR3 bases: TGCGCCAGCAGCCAAGGCGAGAACCGGCGGGTTGATAGGGAGACCCAGTACTCC. This sequence encodes CASSQGENRRVDRETQYS.

The rearrangement links TRBV20-1 to TRBJ1-2; tentative D call: TRBD1 (5 bases). The CDR3 covers 13 residues. In germline, CDR1 is DFQATT, CDR2 SNEGSKA (reference sequence). Trimming left V 4 bases short and J 3 bases short, with 12 bases between. The CDR3 DNA reads TGCAGTGCTACAGGACACCGAGACTATGGCTACACCTTC. It encodes CSATGHRDYGYTF.

This clonotype was seen many times. This chain links TRBV4-2 with TRBJ1-6; 8 nucleotides match TRBD1. The CDR3 loop spans 18 amino acids. V shed 1 base, J shed 1 base, and the junction held 6 bases outside the gene matches. Germline V gene sequence: CDR1 LGHNA, CDR2 YNFKEQ. The CDR3 region has the DNA TGTGCCAGCAGCCAAGCGTTCGACAGGGGTTCCTATAATTCACCCCTCCACTTT. It yields the protein CASSQAFDRGSYNSPLHF.

This clonotype has at least ten counts. The chain recombines TRBV28 with TRBJ2-7, with 7 bases identical to TRBD2. Germline loops: CDR1 MDHEN, CDR2 SYDVKM. With V trimmed by 5 bases and J by 4 bases, 11 bases remained unmatched. The CDR3 totals 15 residues. DNA of the CDR3: TGTGCCAGCAGTCTCCTACCTGGGAGGGAATACGAGCAGTACTTC. Amino acids: CASSLLPGREYEQYF.

This clonotype was counted many times. The chain uses TRBV12-3 or TRBV12-4 and TRBJ1-1; 7 nucleotides match TRBD1. The CDR3 is 13 residues long. Trimming cost V 4 bases and J 9 bases; bases outside gene matches: 8. The CDR3 sequence: CASSSRTGPKAFF. CDR3 bases: TGTGCCAGCAGTTCCAGGACAGGTCCGAAAGCTTTCTTT.

This clonotype has at least ten counts. The V and J genes are TRBV6-5 and TRBJ2-5; D might be TRBD2 (5 bases). Trimming took off 4 bases at V and 5 bases at J, with 23 bases between the two ends. From germline, CDR1 is MNHEY and CDR2 SVGAGI. The CDR3 length is 17 residues. CDR3 loop: CASSSPRGKTFSETQYF. In nucleotides, the CDR3 is TGTGCCAGCAGTTCCCCCCGAGGGAAGACATTCTCGGAGACCCAGTACTTC.

Ten or more counts support this clonotype. J is TRBJ2-7 and V is TRBV20-1, with TRBD1 matching 8 bases. The CDR3 is made up of 14 amino acids. Germline V gene data show CDR1 as DFQATT and CDR2 as SNEGSKA (reference sequence). The CDR3 DNA reads as TGCAGCGGTGTGGACAGGGTCTGGTCTGGCGAGCAGTACTTC. Encoded protein: CSGVDRVWSGEQYF.

This clonotype was observed at least ten times. V and J are TRBV19 and TRBJ1-5; D is ambiguous. V lost 3 bases and J lost 7, with 13 bases in between. The CDR3 is 14 amino acids. Germline CDR1 is LNHDA and CDR2 is SQIVND (reference sequence). In DNA form, the CDR3 reads TGTGCCAGTAGTATCAGAAGGGAAGGACAGCCCCAGCATTTT. Amino acids: CASSIRREGQPQHF.

This clonotype was counted many times. This chain connects TRBV20-1 to TRBJ2-5; no clear D. Germline loops: CDR1 DFQATT, CDR2 SNEGSKA (reference sequence). CDR3 length: 14 residues. Trimming pared 0 bases from V and 4 bases from J, leaving 12 bases between. This chain's CDR3 is CSARDRRVGETQYF. CDR3 DNA sequence: TGCAGTGCTAGAGATCGAAGGGTAGGAGAGACCCAGTACTTC.

This clonotype came up many times. V usage is TRBV2 and J usage is TRBJ1-1; no clear D. CDR3 length: 13 amino acids. V shed 3 bases and J shed 6 bases, with 11 bases lying between them. CDR1 and CDR2 (germline): SNHLY, FYNNEI. The CDR3 nucleotides read TGTGCCAGCAGTGACGGGGTAATCGCTGAAGCTTTCTTT. It translates to CASSDGVIAEAFF.

This clonotype showed up many times. The V and J genes are TRBV28 and TRBJ2-7; D not certain. The V gene's germline CDR1 is MDHEN and CDR2 SYDVKM. The CDR3 sequence is 12 residues long. The ends were cut back, 5 bases at V and 5 bases at J, with 10 bases in the middle. The DNA of the CDR3 is TGTGCCAGCAGTGTATCGCGAAACGAGCAGTACTTC. Amino acids: CASSVSRNEQYF.

This clonotype has ten or more counts. The chain links TRBV2 to TRBJ2-2, with D perhaps being TRBD1 or TRBD2 (5 bases each). Trimming removed 0 bases from V and 6 bases from J, with 17 bases in between. The CDR3 length is 17 residues. Germline V gene data show CDR1 as SNHLY and CDR2 as FYNNEI. The CDR3, as DNA: TGTGCCAGCAGTGAAGCAGGAGGTCAGGGTCCGGCCGGGGAGCTGTTTTTT. Translation: CASSEAGGQGPAGELFF. Full variable domain (missing parts from reference TRBV2 and TRBJ2-2): EPEVTQTPSHQVTQMGQEVILRCVPISNHLYFYWYRQILGQKVEFLVSFYNNEISEKSEIFDDQFSVERPDGSNFTLKIRSTKLEDSAMYFCASSEAGGQGPAGELFFGEGSRLTVL.

At least ten counts were recorded for this clonotype. The rearrangement uses TRBV28 and TRBJ2-7, with 10 bases matching TRBD2. The germline V gene encodes CDR1 MDHEN and CDR2 SYDVKM. The CDR3 covers 15 residues. Germline trimming cut 5 bases from V and 2 bases from J; bases unmatched to any gene: 6. CDR3 residues: CASSTPSGSPYEQYF. The CDR3 nucleotides are TGTGCCAGCAGTACTCCTAGCGGGAGCCCCTACGAGCAGTACTTC.

The V and J genes are TRBV6-5 and TRBJ2-5; no clear D gene. Trimming pared 0 bases from V and 5 bases from J, leaving 10 bases between. Germline V gene sequence: CDR1 MNHEY, CDR2 SVGAGI. The CDR3 runs to 14 residues. In DNA form, the CDR3 reads TGTGCCAGCAGTTACTCGTCCAGGTTCGAGACCCAGTACTTC. This translates into CASSYSSRFETQYF.

The sample holds many counts of this clonotype. The chain recombines TRBV7-2 with TRBJ2-2; 10 nucleotides align to TRBD1. CDR3 size: 15 residues. V lost 5 bases and J lost 8; bases outside the gene matches: 8. The germline gives CDR1 SGHTA, CDR2 FQGNSA. CDR3 coding DNA: TGTGCCAGCAGCCCCCTGGGACAGGGGTTAGGGGAGCTGTTTTTT. Translated: CASSPLGQGLGELFF.

The chain couples TRBV4-1 to TRBJ2-4; maybe TRBD1 (6 bases). The CDR3 runs 17 residues. Germline CDR1 reads MGHRA; CDR2 reads YSYEKL. The ends were cut back, 0 bases at V and 0 bases at J, with 12 bases in the middle. Written as DNA, the CDR3 is TGCGCCAGCAGCCAAGATTGGGGGACAATAGCCAAAAACATTCAGTACTTC. It encodes CASSQDWGTIAKNIQYF.

This clonotype was recorded many times. The chain has TRBV6-1 and TRBJ2-7; TRBD2 agrees at 13 bases. V shed 0 bases, J shed 3 bases, and the junction held 8 bases outside the gene matches. The length of the CDR3 is 18 residues. Germline lookup yields CDR1 MNHNS and CDR2 SASEGT. The CDR3 region is CASSEAAPGTSGVYEQYF. The DNA of the CDR3 is TGTGCCAGCAGTGAAGCAGCCCCCGGGACTAGCGGGGTCTACGAGCAGTACTTC.

This clonotype appeared many times. V usage is TRBV30 and J usage is TRBJ1-1; D call uncertain. V was trimmed by 0 bases and J by 8 bases, leaving 16 bases between them. Germline CDR1 reads GTSNPN; CDR2 reads SVGIG (reference sequence). CDR3 length: 14 amino acids. CDR3 residues: CAWSVRSFALEAFF. CDR3 nucleotides: TGTGCCTGGAGTGTAAGGTCCTTCGCGCTGGAAGCTTTCTTT. Complete variable domain (other parts from reference TRBV30 and TRBJ1-1): SQTIHQWPATLVQPVGSPLSLECTVEGTSNPNLYWYRQAAGRGLQLLFYSVGIGQISSEVPQNLSASRPQDRQFILSSKKLLLSDSGFYLCAWSVRSFALEAFFGQGTRLTVV.

This clonotype was detected many times. The chain employs TRBV2 and TRBJ2-7, with 8 bases identical to TRBD2. From germline, CDR1 is SNHLY and CDR2 FYNNEI. The CDR3 contains 15 residues. The V and J ends lost 3 bases and 5 bases, in that order; junction bases with no gene match: 9. CDR3 sequence reads: CASSELVGGAHEQYF. CDR3 DNA sequence: TGTGCCAGCAGTGAGTTGGTCGGGGGGGCCCACGAGCAGTACTTC.

Ten or more counts support this clonotype. The genes are TRBV28 and TRBJ1-2; D not certain. Germline V gene sequence: CDR1 MDHEN, CDR2 SYDVKM. V was clipped by 2 bases and J by 1 base, with 8 bases between them. The CDR3 runs to 14 residues. CDR3 sequence (DNA): TGTGCCAGCAGTTTAGGGCGTTTTAACTATGGCTACACCTTC. Translated: CASSLGRFNYGYTF.